This T cell receptor beta chain was obtained from a study of T cells after yellow fever vaccination. At least ten counts were recorded for this clonotype. The CDR3 is made up of 13 amino acids. Between the trimmed V and J ends, which lost 4 bases and 8 bases, there was a span of 11 bases. Germline CDR1 is SNHLY and CDR2 is FYNNEI. Template switching with 5'RACE generated the TCR cDNA and added a universal primer site and UMIs. TCRdb ran MiXCR on the 5' RACE reads and lists one entry per CDR3 protein. Among roughly 310,000 distinct CDR3 sequences listed, about 3.5% were seen once. This material consisted of PBMCs, taken on the day of the yellow fever booster vaccination. This receptor was identified in a young man who received the YFV17D yellow fever vaccine. This chain links TRBV2 with TRBJ1-4; no firm D call. CDR3 nucleotides: TGTGCCAGCAGTGGTCAGCCCCAGGAAAAACTGTTTTTT. Encoded protein: CASSGQPQEKLFF.